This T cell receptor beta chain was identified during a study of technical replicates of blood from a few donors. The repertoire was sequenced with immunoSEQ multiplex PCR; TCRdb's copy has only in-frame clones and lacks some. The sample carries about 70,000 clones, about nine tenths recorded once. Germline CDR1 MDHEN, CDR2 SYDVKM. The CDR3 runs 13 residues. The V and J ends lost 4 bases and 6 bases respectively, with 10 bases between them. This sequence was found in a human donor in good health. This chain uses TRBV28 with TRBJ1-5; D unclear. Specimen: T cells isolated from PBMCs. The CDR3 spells CASSSQLSQPQHF. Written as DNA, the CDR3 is TGTGCCAGCAGTTCCCAACTCTCTCAGCCCCAGCATTTT.